The 6 T cell receptor beta chains below all came from one sample that was sequenced in a study of CD8 T cells in ankylosing spondylitis. TCRdb recomputed calls from the 5' RACE reads with MiXCR, one row per CDR3 protein. The sample includes around 230,000 distinct CDR3 sequences, over 7% of them seen just once. Material for sequencing was blood, either unsorted or a sorted T cell fraction (not recorded which). Receptors were obtained from a female donor with ankylosing spondylitis or in good health (not recorded which).

The chain carries TRBV5-1 and TRBJ2-6; D gene uncertain. This CDR3 has 15 amino acids. Looked up from germline, CDR1 is SGHRS and CDR2 is YFSETQ. Trimming removed 4 bases from V and 2 bases from J, with 10 bases in between. DNA of the CDR3: TGCGCCAGCAGCACGGACGGGCCTGGGGCCAACGTCCTGACTTTC. This encodes CASSTDGPGANVLTF. Full variable domain (rest looked up from reference TRBV5-1 and TRBJ2-6): KAGVTQTPRYLIKTRGQQVTLSCSPISGHRSVSWYQQTPGQGLQFLFEYFSETQRNKGNFPGRFSGRQFSNSRSEMNVSTLELGDSALYLCASSTDGPGANVLTFGAGSRLTVL.

At least ten counts were recorded for this clonotype. This sequence joins TRBV5-1 and TRBJ2-1, with D unclear. Germline CDR1 reads SGHRS; CDR2 reads YFSETQ. V shed 2 bases and J shed 2 bases, with 11 bases lying between them. The CDR3 spans 15 residues. CDR3 in amino acids: CASSFHYLTYNEQFF. As DNA, the CDR3 is TGCGCCAGCAGCTTTCACTACCTCACCTACAATGAGCAGTTCTTC. The whole variable domain, remainder taken from reference TRBV5-1 and TRBJ2-1, is KAGVTQTPRYLIKTRGQQVTLSCSPISGHRSVSWYQQTPGQGLQFLFEYFSETQRNKGNFPGRFSGRQFSNSRSEMNVSTLELGDSALYLCASSFHYLTYNEQFFGPGTRLTVL.

This clonotype appeared many times. This chain connects TRBV12-3 or TRBV12-4 to TRBJ2-1; D remains unclear. CDR3 size: 14 residues. V lost 4 bases and J 6 bases, leaving 13 bases between the germline ends. CDR3 in amino acids: CASSWAGPANEQFF. CDR3 coding DNA: TGTGCCAGCAGTTGGGCCGGGCCGGCCAATGAGCAGTTCTTC.

In this sample, this clonotype turned up a few times. A much larger clonotype is one base distant, so this may be a read error. CDR3 nucleotides: TGCAGTTTGGTGGGAGGATCAGATACGCAGTATTTT. Translated, it gives CSLVGGSDTQYF. This chain joins TRBV20-1 and TRBJ2-3; D is perhaps TRBD2 (6 bases). The CDR3 length is 12 residues. The germline V gene encodes CDR1 DFQATT and CDR2 SNEGSKA (reference sequence). V lost 8 bases, J lost 4 bases, and 13 bases lay in between.

The V call is TRBV30, the J call TRBJ2-7, with D possibly TRBD1 on 6 matching bases. CDR1 and CDR2 from the germline V gene are GTSNPN and SVGIG (reference sequence). The CDR3 extends over 13 amino acids. Written as DNA, the CDR3 is TGTACCGTAAATCCGCCGGACAGTAGGAAGCAGTACTTC. It yields the protein CTVNPPDSRKQYF.

This clonotype appeared a few times. The chain joins TRBV20-1 to TRBJ2-7, with D perhaps TRBD2 (6 bases). This CDR3 comprises 15 residues. Germline V gives CDR1 DFQATT, CDR2 SNEGSKA (reference sequence). V was cut by 0 bases and J by 6 bases, with 18 bases left in between. The chain's CDR3 is CSARDPWRDPSEQYF. The CDR3 DNA reads as TGCAGTGCTAGAGATCCCTGGCGGGACCCCTCCGAGCAGTACTTC.